These T cell receptor beta chains were read from a single sample in a study of blood T cell repertoires in COVID-19. TCRdb's copy holds only in-frame clones and misses some; the assay was immunoSEQ multiplex PCR. The table has roughly 300,000 clones, about 90% seen once. Sample: PBMCs or T cells enriched from blood (not recorded which). All receptors come from a woman aged 25-40 years who had recovered from COVID-19. The CDR3 runs from the conserved cysteine through the conserved F or W. A D gene is named only where the DNA matches it firmly. Some rows have no size entry. The others give once, few or many, or a class for an expanded clone.

TRBJ2-2,TRBD1,TRBV14,NA,CASRPGTGNTGELFF,TGTGCCAGCAGACCCGGGACAGGGAACACCGGGGAGCTGTTTTTT
TRBJ1-1,NA,TRBV2,NA,CASKVYENTEAFF,TGTGCCAGCAAAGTCTACGAAAACACTGAAGCTTTCTTT
TRBJ1-2,NA,TRBV28,NA,CASRRAGGYGYTF,TGTGCCAGCAGGCGGGCAGGCGGCTATGGCTACACCTTC
TRBJ2-3,NA,TRBV28,NA,CASSRDRSSAQYF,TGTGCCAGCAGTCGAGACAGGTCCTCAGCGCAGTATTTT
TRBJ2-7,NA,TRBV20-1,once,CSARATDEQYF,TGCAGTGCTAGGGCAACCGACGAGCAGTACTTC
TRBJ2-3,NA,TRBV7-6,NA,CASSPGTTSTDTQYF,TGTGCCAGCAGCCCAGGGACAACTAGCACAGATACGCAGTATTTT
TRBJ1-4,NA,TRBV5-6,once,CASSPNSGEKLFF,TGTGCCAGCAGCCCGAACTCGGGGGAAAAACTGTTTTTT
TRBJ2-5,NA,TRBV5-1,NA,CASSIFQETQYF,TGCGCCAGCAGCATATTCCAAGAGACCCAGTACTTC
TRBJ1-2,NA,TRBV12-3/TRBV12-4,NA,CASRPDRDYGYTF,TGTGCCAGCAGACCCGACCGGGACTATGGCTACACCTTC
TRBJ2-2,NA,TRBV27,NA,CASSLSPNTGELFF,TGTGCCAGCAGTTTATCCCCTAACACCGGGGAGCTGTTTTTT
TRBJ1-2,NA,TRBV7-9,once,CASSFPGGNGYTF,TGTGCCAGCAGCTTCCCGGGGGGGAATGGCTACACCTTC
TRBJ2-1,NA,TRBV21-1,NA,CASSKRDADNEQFF,TGTGCCAGCAGCAAGCGGGACGCGGACAATGAGCAGTTCTTC
TRBJ1-2,NA,TRBV9,NA,CASSVGSTLYGYTF,TGTGCCAGCAGCGTAGGTTCTACTCTCTATGGCTACACCTTC
TRBJ1-1,TRBD1,TRBV7-9,NA,CASSTTQGARGEAFF,TGTGCCAGCAGCACGACACAGGGGGCGAGGGGTGAAGCTTTCTTT
TRBJ2-7,TRBD2,TRBV25-1,NA,CASSEGGGSYEQYF,TGTGCCAGCAGTGAAGGGGGGGGCTCCTACGAGCAGTACTTC
TRBJ1-2,TRBD1,TRBV27,NA,CASRGQASYGYTF,TGTGCCAGCAGGGGACAGGCCTCCTATGGCTACACCTTC
TRBJ1-1,TRBD1,TRBV7-2,NA,CASSLDRGTEAFF,TGTGCCAGCAGCTTAGACAGGGGCACTGAAGCTTTCTTT
TRBJ1-1,NA,TRBV2,NA,CASSLEQVPEAFF,TGTGCCAGCAGCCTCGAACAGGTCCCCGAAGCTTTCTTT
TRBJ2-1,TRBD2,TRBV2,NA,CASSQTSGLAGYEQFF,TGTGCCAGCAGTCAAACGTCGGGGCTAGCGGGGTATGAGCAGTTCTTC
TRBJ1-2,TRBD1,TRBV6-5,NA,CASRGGQGNQDF,TGTGCCAGCAGGGGAGGACAGGGCAATCAGGACTTC
TRBJ2-7,TRBD2,TRBV14,NA,CASSQKREATEQYF,TGTGCCAGCAGCCAAAAGCGGGAGGCCACCGAGCAGTACTTC
TRBJ2-3,TRBD1,TRBV27,NA,CASSSTGTLTDTQYF,TGTGCCAGCAGTTCGACAGGGACCCTCACAGATACGCAGTATTTT
TRBJ2-2,TRBD1,TRBV5-1,NA,CASGRDRSTGELFF,TGCGCCAGCGGCCGGGACAGATCAACCGGGGAGCTGTTTTTT
TRBJ1-3,NA,TRBV28,NA,CASSLGQYSGNTIYF,TGTGCCAGCAGTTTAGGACAGTACTCTGGAAACACCATATATTTT
TRBJ2-3,NA,TRBV19,NA,CASSINPAARKSTDTQYF,TGTGCCAGTAGTATAAACCCCGCTGCGCGGAAAAGCACAGATACGCAGTATTTT
TRBJ2-5,TRBD2,TRBV7-9,NA,CASSSRLAGFKETQYF,TGTGCCAGCAGCAGCCGACTAGCGGGGTTTAAAGAGACCCAGTACTTC
TRBJ1-6,NA,TRBV19,NA,CASSLVGQSLHF,TGTGCCAGTAGTCTAGTAGGACAATCCCTCCACTTT
TRBJ2-1,NA,TRBV20-1,NA,CSARRAGEQFF,TGCAGTGCTAGAAGAGCGGGTGAGCAGTTCTTC
TRBJ1-5,TRBD1,TRBV30,NA,CAWSVPGQGAQPQHF,TGTGCCTGGAGTGTACCGGGACAGGGGGCTCAGCCCCAGCATTTT
TRBJ2-1,TRBD2,TRBV9,NA,CASSPGGASNEQFF,TGTGCCAGCAGCCCGGGAGGGGCTAGCAATGAGCAGTTCTTC
TRBJ2-3,TRBD1,TRBV7-8,NA,CASGRQGAGDTQYF,TGTGCCAGTGGGCGTCAGGGGGCTGGAGATACGCAGTATTTT
TRBJ2-5,NA,TRBV30,NA,CAWSLGRFRETQYF,TGTGCCTGGAGCCTAGGGAGATTTAGGGAGACCCAGTACTTC
TRBJ2-5,TRBD2,TRBV2,NA,CASSVTRGGVETQYF,TGTGCCAGCAGTGTAACCCGGGGGGGCGTAGAGACCCAGTACTTC
TRBJ2-7,NA,TRBV9,NA,CASSVGGRQYF,TGTGCCAGCAGCGTGGGGGGACGTCAGTACTTC
TRBJ1-4,NA,TRBV2,NA,CATRPGSSNEKLFF,TGTGCCACCAGACCCGGGTCCAGTAATGAAAAACTGTTTTTT
TRBJ1-1,NA,TRBV6-5,once,CASSYFGGLNTEAFF,TGTGCCAGCAGTTACTTCGGCGGATTGAACACTGAAGCTTTCTTT
TRBJ2-3,TRBD2,TRBV18,NA,CASSPRTSGETDTQYF,TGTGCCAGCTCACCAAGGACTAGCGGGGAAACAGATACGCAGTATTTT
TRBJ2-5,TRBD2,TRBV3-1/TRBV3-2,NA,CASSWGLADQETQYF,TGTGCCAGCAGCTGGGGACTAGCAGATCAAGAGACCCAGTACTTC
TRBJ2-7,NA,TRBV3-1/TRBV3-2,NA,CASSQEGRLYEQYF,TGTGCCAGCAGCCAAGAGGGCAGGCTCTACGAGCAGTACTTC
TRBJ2-1,TRBD2,TRBV13,NA,CASSLGMAGGLHEQFF,TGTGCCAGCAGCTTAGGGATGGCGGGGGGGCTGCATGAGCAGTTCTTC
TRBJ2-1,NA,TRBV4-1,NA,CASSLLNEQFF,TGCGCCAGCAGCCTCCTCAATGAGCAGTTCTTC
TRBJ1-5,NA,TRBV24-1,NA,CATSGEGGQPQHF,TGTGCCACCAGTGGGGAGGGAGGCCAGCCCCAGCATTTT
TRBJ1-6,NA,TRBV14,NA,CASSEDFRGSYPNSPLHF,TGTGCCAGCAGCGAAGATTTCAGGGGCTCTTACCCCAATTCACCCCTCCACTTT
TRBJ2-1,TRBD2,TRBV19,NA,CASRMTSGGPYSSYNEQFF,TGTGCCAGTAGGATGACTAGCGGGGGGCCATATAGCTCCTACAATGAGCAGTTCTTC
TRBJ1-4,NA,TRBV5-4,NA,CASSLAGGGGRGEKLFF,TGTGCCAGCAGCTTGGCGGGTGGCGGGGGCCGAGGGGAAAAACTGTTTTTT
TRBJ1-5,TRBD1,TRBV6-2/TRBV6-3,NA,CASSTRTGGINQPQHF,TGTGCCAGCAGTACTCGGACAGGGGGAATCAATCAGCCCCAGCATTTT
TRBJ1-2,TRBD1,TRBV30,NA,CAWQRNYPGQGRSGYTF,TGTGCCTGGCAGCGCAATTATCCGGGACAGGGAAGATCTGGCTACACCTTC
TRBJ2-1,TRBD2,TRBV3-1/TRBV3-2,NA,CASSQISGGAQNEQFF,TGTGCCAGCAGCCAGATTAGCGGGGGGGCCCAAAATGAGCAGTTCTTC
TRBJ2-5,NA,TRBV29-1,NA,CSVSGVETQYF,TGCAGCGTTTCAGGGGTGGAGACCCAGTACTTC
TRBJ2-7,NA,TRBV5-1,NA,CASSFQPTVYEQYF,TGCGCCAGCAGCTTTCAACCAACGGTCTACGAGCAGTACTTC
TRBJ2-3,TRBD2,TRBV19,NA,CASSERLAGGADTQYF,TGTGCCAGTAGTGAGAGACTAGCGGGGGGTGCAGATACGCAGTATTTT